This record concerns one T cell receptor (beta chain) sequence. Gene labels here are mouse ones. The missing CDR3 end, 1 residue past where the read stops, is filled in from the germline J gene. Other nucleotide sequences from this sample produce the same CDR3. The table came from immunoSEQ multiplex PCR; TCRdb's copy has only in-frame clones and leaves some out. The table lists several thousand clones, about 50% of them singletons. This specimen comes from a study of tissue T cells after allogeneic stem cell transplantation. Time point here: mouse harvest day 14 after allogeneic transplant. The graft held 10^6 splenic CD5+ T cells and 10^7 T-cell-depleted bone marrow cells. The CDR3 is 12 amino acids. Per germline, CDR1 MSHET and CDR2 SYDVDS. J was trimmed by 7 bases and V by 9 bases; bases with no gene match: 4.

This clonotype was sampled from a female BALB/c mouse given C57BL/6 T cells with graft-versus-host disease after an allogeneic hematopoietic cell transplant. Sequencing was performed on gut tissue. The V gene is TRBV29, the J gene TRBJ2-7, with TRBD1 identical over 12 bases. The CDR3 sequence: CARGQGAGEQYF. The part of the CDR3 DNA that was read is TGTGCTAGGGGACAGGGGGCGGGGGAACAGTAC.